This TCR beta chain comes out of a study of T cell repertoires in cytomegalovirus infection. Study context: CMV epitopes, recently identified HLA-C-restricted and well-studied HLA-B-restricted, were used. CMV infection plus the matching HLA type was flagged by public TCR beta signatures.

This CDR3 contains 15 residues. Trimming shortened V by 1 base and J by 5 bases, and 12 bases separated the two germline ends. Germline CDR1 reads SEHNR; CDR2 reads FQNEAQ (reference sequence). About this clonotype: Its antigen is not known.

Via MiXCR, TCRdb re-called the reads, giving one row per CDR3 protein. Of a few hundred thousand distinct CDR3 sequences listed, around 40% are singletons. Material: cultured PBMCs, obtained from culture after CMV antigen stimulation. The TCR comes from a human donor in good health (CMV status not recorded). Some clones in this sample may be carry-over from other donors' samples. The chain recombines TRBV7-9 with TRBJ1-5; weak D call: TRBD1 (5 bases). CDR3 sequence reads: CASSLGDSGYQPQHF. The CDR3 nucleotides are TGTGCCAGCAGCTTAGGAGACAGTGGTTATCAGCCCCAGCATTTT.